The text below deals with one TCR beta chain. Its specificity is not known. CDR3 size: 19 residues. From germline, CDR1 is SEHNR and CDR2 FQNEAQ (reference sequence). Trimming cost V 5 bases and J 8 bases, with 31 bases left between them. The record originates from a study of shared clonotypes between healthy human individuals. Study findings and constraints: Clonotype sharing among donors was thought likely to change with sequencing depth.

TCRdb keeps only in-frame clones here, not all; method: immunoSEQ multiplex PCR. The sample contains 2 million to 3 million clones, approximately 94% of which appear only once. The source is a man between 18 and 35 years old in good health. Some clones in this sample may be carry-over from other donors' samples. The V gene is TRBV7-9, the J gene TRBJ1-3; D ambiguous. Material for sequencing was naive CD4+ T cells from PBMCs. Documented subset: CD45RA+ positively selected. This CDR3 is CASSRNLYTTKSTSDTIYF. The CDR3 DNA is TGTGCCAGCAGCCGAAATCTTTACACCACAAAATCAACCTCGGACACCATATATTTT.